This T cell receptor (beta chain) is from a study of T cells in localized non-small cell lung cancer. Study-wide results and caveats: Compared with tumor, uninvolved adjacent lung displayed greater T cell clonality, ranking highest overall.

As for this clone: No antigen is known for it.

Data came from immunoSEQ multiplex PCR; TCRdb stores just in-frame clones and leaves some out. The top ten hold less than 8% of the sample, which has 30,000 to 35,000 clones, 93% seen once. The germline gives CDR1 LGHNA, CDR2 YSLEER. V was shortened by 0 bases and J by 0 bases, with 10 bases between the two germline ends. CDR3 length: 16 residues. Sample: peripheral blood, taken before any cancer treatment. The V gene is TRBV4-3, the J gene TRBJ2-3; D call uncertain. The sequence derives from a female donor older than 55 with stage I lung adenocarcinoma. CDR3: CASSQDWTPSTDTQYF. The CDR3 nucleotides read TGCGCCAGCAGCCAAGATTGGACCCCTAGCACAGATACGCAGTATTTT.